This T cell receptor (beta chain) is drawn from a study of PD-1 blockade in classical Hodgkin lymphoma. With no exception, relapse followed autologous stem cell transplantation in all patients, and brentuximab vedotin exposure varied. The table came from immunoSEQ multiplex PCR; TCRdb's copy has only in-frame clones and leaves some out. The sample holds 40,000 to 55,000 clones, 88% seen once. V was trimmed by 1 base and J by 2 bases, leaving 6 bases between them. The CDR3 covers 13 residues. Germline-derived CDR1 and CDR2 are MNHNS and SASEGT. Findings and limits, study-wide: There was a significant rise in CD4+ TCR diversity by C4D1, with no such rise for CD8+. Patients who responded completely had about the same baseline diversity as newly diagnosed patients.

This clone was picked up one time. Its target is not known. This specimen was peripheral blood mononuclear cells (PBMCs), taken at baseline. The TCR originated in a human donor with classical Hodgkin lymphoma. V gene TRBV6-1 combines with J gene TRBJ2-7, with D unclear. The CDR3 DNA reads TGTGCCAGCAGTGAAGTGGGGACCTACGAGCAGTACTTC. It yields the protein CASSEVGTYEQYF.